Shown below are 21 T cell receptor beta chains from a single sample sequenced in a study of T cell changes during pregnancy in multiple sclerosis. Assay: immunoSEQ multiplex PCR; the TCRdb copy retains only in-frame clones and omits some. Here the sample spans around 53,000 clones, about 88% being singletons. Source: CD8+ T cells from peripheral blood mononuclear cells, taken before pregnancy. All receptors come from a female donor with multiple sclerosis, enrolled in a pregnancy study.

The rearrangement links TRBV6-5 to TRBJ1-2, with 8 bases fitting TRBD1. Germline V gene sequence: CDR1 MNHEY, CDR2 SVGAGI. J was trimmed by 9 bases and V by 5 bases; bases with no gene match: 5. The length of the CDR3 is 12 residues. The CDR3 loop reads CASSPGQGRYTF. DNA for the CDR3: TGTGCCAGCAGTCCAGGACAGGGCCGCTACACCTTC.

A note on this clone: The same CDR3 is also encoded by other DNA sequences in this sample. This chain joins TRBV5-6 and TRBJ1-6; D gene unclear. There are 14 residues in the CDR3. From germline, CDR1 is SGHDT and CDR2 YYEEEE. Trimming shortened V by 0 bases and J by 4 bases, and 5 bases separated the two germline ends. In DNA form, the CDR3 reads TGTGCCAGCAGCTTGGCGGGGTATAATTCACCCCTCCACTTT. This codes for CASSLAGYNSPLHF.

The rearrangement joins TRBV5-6 to TRBJ2-1; D unclear. Per the germline V gene, CDR1 is SGHDT and CDR2 is YYEEEE. Trimming cost V 0 bases and J 1 base, with 8 bases left between them. This CDR3 is 15 amino acids long. CDR3 DNA sequence: TGTGCCAGCAGCTTGGGTATCAGTTCCTACAATGAGCAGTTCTTC. Residues: CASSLGISSYNEQFF.

This sequence joins TRBV29-1 and TRBJ1-1; TRBD1 agrees at 8 bases. This CDR3 comprises 14 residues. J lost 3 bases, V lost 7 bases, and 10 bases had no gene match. CDR1 and CDR2 from the germline V gene are SQVTM and ANQGSEA. This CDR3 reads CSADTGGDYTEAFF. CDR3 nucleotides: TGCAGCGCCGACACAGGGGGAGATTACACTGAAGCTTTCTTT.

The chain links TRBV19 to TRBJ1-2, with TRBD1 identical over 9 bases. This CDR3 is built from 15 residues. Germline loops: CDR1 LNHDA, CDR2 SQIVND (reference sequence). V lost 1 base, J lost 8 bases, and 8 bases stayed unmatched. DNA of the CDR3: TGTGCCAGTAGTATAGTAAGGGACAGGGTAGGAGGCTACACCTTC. Its translation: CASSIVRDRVGGYTF. The whole variable domain, remainder taken from reference TRBV19 and TRBJ1-2, is DGGITQSPKYLFRKEGQNVTLSCEQNLNHDAMYWYRQDPGQGLRLIYYSQIVNDFQKGDIAEGYSVSREKKESFPLTVTSAQKNPTAFYLCASSIVRDRVGGYTFGSGTRLTVV.

The chain carries TRBV9 and TRBJ2-1, with 14 nucleotides matching TRBD2. Trimming took 3 bases from V and 12 from J; bases not matched to a gene: 8. CDR3 length: 15 residues. Germline V gene sequence: CDR1 SGDLS, CDR2 YYNGEE. Here the CDR3 reads CASSEWTSGGMGQFF. The CDR3 bases are TGTGCCAGCAGCGAGTGGACTAGCGGGGGGATGGGGCAGTTCTTC.

The V and J genes are TRBV7-9 and TRBJ2-3; 8 nucleotides match TRBD2. Germline V gene data show CDR1 as SEHNR and CDR2 as FQNEAQ (reference sequence). There are 15 residues in the CDR3. Trimming took 2 bases from V and 3 from J; bases not matched to a gene: 4. The CDR3 reads CASSLTGGGTDTQYF. CDR3 DNA: TGTGCCAGCAGCTTAACGGGGGGGGGTACAGATACGCAGTATTTT.

This chain links TRBV9 with TRBJ1-1; possible D gene TRBD1, 5 bases. Germline V gene data show CDR1 as SGDLS and CDR2 as YYNGEE. V lost 4 bases, J lost 3 bases, and 16 bases lay in between. CDR3 size: 15 residues. The DNA for the CDR3 is TGTGCCAGCAGCCCATTAGGGGATGGGGACACTGAAGCTTTCTTT. Amino acids: CASSPLGDGDTEAFF.

The chain couples TRBV7-2 to TRBJ2-2, with 11 bases lining up with TRBD1. V lost 6 bases and J lost 4; bases outside the gene matches: 13. Per germline, CDR1 SGHTA and CDR2 FQGNSA. CDR3 length: 18 residues. The CDR3 region has the DNA TGTGCCAGCAGTTCCAGGACAGGGGGCGTTGTGGGCACCGGGGAGCTGTTTTTT. Translating gives CASSSRTGGVVGTGELFF.

This chain connects TRBV6-4 to TRBJ2-3; 7 nucleotides align to TRBD2. Germline V lookup: CDR1 MRHNA, CDR2 SNTAGT. Unmatched junction bases numbered 5, after V lost 5 bases and J lost 6 bases. CDR3 length equals 13 residues. The CDR3: CASSRDYKDTQYF. CDR3 DNA sequence: TGTGCCAGCAGTAGGGACTACAAGGATACGCAGTATTTT.

This clone has only one observation. The chain is built from TRBV4-2 and TRBJ2-6; D not resolved. Germline assignment: CDR1 LGHNA and CDR2 YNFKEQ. V dropped 0 bases and J dropped 0 bases, with 9 bases sitting between them. The CDR3 loop spans 17 amino acids. Here the CDR3 DNA reads TGTGCCAGCAGCCAAGATGAGGCGAACTCTGGGGCCAACGTCCTGACTTTC. Translating gives CASSQDEANSGANVLTF.

This chain links TRBV29-1 with TRBJ2-2, with D uncertain. This CDR3 is 11 amino acids long. Trimming took 4 bases from V and 6 from J, leaving 6 bases between them. Germline CDR1 reads SQVTM; CDR2 reads ANQGSEA. CDR3 coding DNA: TGCAGCGTTGGTCCGGCCGGGGAGCTGTTTTTT. It specifies CSVGPAGELFF.

The rearrangement joins TRBV6-5 to TRBJ1-5; unclear D gene. Germline V CDR1 and CDR2: MNHEY, SVGAGI. V lost 6 bases, J lost 0 bases, and 6 bases lay in between. The CDR3 is 13 residues long. CDR3 loop: CASREYSNQPQHF. The CDR3 nucleotides read TGTGCCAGCAGGGAGTATAGCAATCAGCCCCAGCATTTT.

The chain uses TRBV6-4 and TRBJ2-7; 10 bases align to TRBD2. The J segment lost 5 bases and the V segment lost 2 bases, leaving 6 bases of the junction unmatched. The germline V gene encodes CDR1 MRHNA and CDR2 SNTAGT. CDR3 length equals 15 residues. Here the CDR3 reads CASSDTSGGADEQYF. CDR3 DNA sequence: TGTGCCAGCAGTGACACGAGCGGGGGGGCCGACGAGCAGTACTTC.

The genes are TRBV7-9 and TRBJ2-5; maybe TRBD2 (5 bases). V dropped 4 bases and J dropped 1 base, with 7 bases sitting between them. Per the germline V gene, CDR1 is SEHNR and CDR2 is FQNEAQ (reference sequence). This CDR3 region has 13 residues. The DNA of the CDR3 is TGTGCCAGCAGCTCGGGATCCCAAGAGACCCAGTACTTC. Amino acids: CASSSGSQETQYF.

The J gene is TRBJ2-3, the V gene TRBV30, with 7 bases that match TRBD2. J was trimmed by 6 bases and V by 0 bases; bases with no gene match: 6. The germline CDR1 and CDR2 sequences are GTSNPN and SVGIG (reference sequence). This CDR3 contains 14 residues. Here the CDR3 reads CAWSVGGGEDTQYF. The CDR3 nucleotides are TGTGCCTGGAGTGTAGGTGGGGGGGAGGATACGCAGTATTTT.

This chain joins TRBV6-5 and TRBJ2-6; D is uncertain. CDR3 length: 14 residues. CDR1 is MNHEY, CDR2 SVGAGI, per germline. V was shortened by 6 bases and J by 7 bases, with 13 bases between the two germline ends. Here the CDR3 DNA reads TGTGCCAGCAGAAAAGCGCAGTTAGCCAACGTCCTGACTTTC. Its translation: CASRKAQLANVLTF.

This clone has more than one count but fewer than ten. The CDR3 nucleotides are TGTGCTAGTGGGCCAGGGCCTGGCTACACCTTC. Its translation: CASGPGPGYTF. The chain joins TRBV12-5 to TRBJ1-2, with D possibly being TRBD1 (5 bases). The CDR3 covers 11 residues. Germline V gene sequence: CDR1 LGHNT, CDR2 FRNRAP. V was trimmed by 6 bases and J by 7 bases, leaving 9 bases between them. The complete variable domain, with remaining parts taken from reference TRBV12-5 and TRBJ1-2, reads DARVTQTPRHKVTEMGQEVTMRCQPILGHNTVFWYRQTMMQGLELLAYFRNRAPLDDSGMPKDRFSAEMPDATLATLKIQPSEPRDSAVYFCASGPGPGYTFGSGTRLTVV.

V usage is TRBV2 and J usage is TRBJ2-3; D is perhaps TRBD2 (7 bases). The CDR3 is made up of 13 amino acids. Germline V gene data show CDR1 as SNHLY and CDR2 as FYNNEI. V was cut by 6 bases and J by 4 bases, with 11 bases left in between. The CDR3 bases are TGTGCCAGCAGGAGGGGGGGCCCAGATACGCAGTATTTT. It yields the protein CASRRGGPDTQYF.

The chain links TRBV10-3 to TRBJ2-2; no firm D call. The CDR3 length is 15 residues. Per germline, CDR1 ENHRY and CDR2 SYGVKD. Deletions cut 0 bases from V and 1 base from J, with 6 bases between. CDR3 nucleotides: TGTGCCATCAGTGAGTCAGCAGGGAACACCGGGGAGCTGTTTTTT. It translates to CAISESAGNTGELFF.

V usage is TRBV4-1 and J usage is TRBJ2-5; 16 nucleotides line up with TRBD2. The V segment lost 1 base and the J segment 4 bases; nucleotides outside the gene matches: 3. The CDR3 is 17 residues long. The germline V gene encodes CDR1 MGHRA and CDR2 YSYEKL. CDR3 DNA: TGCGCCAGCAGCCAAGGGGGACTAGCGGGGGGGCCAGAGACCCAGTACTTC. It codes for CASSQGGLAGGPETQYF.